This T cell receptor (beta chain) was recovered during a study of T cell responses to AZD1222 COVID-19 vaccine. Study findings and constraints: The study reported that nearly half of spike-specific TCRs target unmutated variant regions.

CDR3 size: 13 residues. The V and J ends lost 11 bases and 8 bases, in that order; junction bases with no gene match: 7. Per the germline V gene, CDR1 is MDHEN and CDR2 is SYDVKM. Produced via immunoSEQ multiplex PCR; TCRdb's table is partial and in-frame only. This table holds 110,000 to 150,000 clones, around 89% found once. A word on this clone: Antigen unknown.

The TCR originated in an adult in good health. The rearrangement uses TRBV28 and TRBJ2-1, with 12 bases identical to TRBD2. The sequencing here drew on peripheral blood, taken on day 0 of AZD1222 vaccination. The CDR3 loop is CAGRTSGIDEQFF. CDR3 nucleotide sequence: TGTGCCGGCCGGACTAGCGGGATCGATGAGCAGTTCTTC.